Presented here are 22 T cell receptor beta chains from one specimen sequenced in a study of cytomegalovirus exposure and HLA in healthy donors. Amplification used 60 Vbeta primers and 13 Jbeta primers. Here immunoSEQ multiplex PCR was the method, and the copy in TCRdb shows in-frame clones only, minus some. This repertoire comprises around 210,000 clones; its ten largest clones make up approximately 0.98%. Specimen: PBMCs. The receptors here all came from a woman in her 30s in good health and CMV-seropositive.

The CDR3 protein is CASSSSGYEQYF. DNA for the CDR3: TGTGCCAGCAGCTCTAGCGGATACGAGCAGTACTTC. The chain couples TRBV13 to TRBJ2-5, with TRBD2 identical over 7 bases. The J call is doubtful: the DNA matches TRBJ2-7 better. Per the germline V gene, CDR1 is PRHDT and CDR2 is FYEKMQ (reference sequence). The CDR3 sequence is 12 residues long.

The genes are TRBV28 and TRBJ2-7; D gene unclear. This CDR3 is 14 amino acids long. Per germline, CDR1 MDHEN and CDR2 SYDVKM. The V gene lost 3 bases and the J gene lost 3 bases, with 12 bases spanning the gap. CDR3 nucleotide sequence: TGTGCCAGCAGTTTGAGGCTGTCGCACTACGAGCAGTACTTC. This encodes CASSLRLSHYEQYF.

This rearrangement joins TRBV5-1 to TRBJ2-1; 16 bases are a match to TRBD2. J lost 4 bases, V lost 4 bases, and 5 bases had no gene match. CDR1 and CDR2 (germline): SGHRS, YFSETQ. This CDR3 spans 17 amino acids. The CDR3 DNA follows: TGCGCCAGCAGCCCCGGGACTAGCGGGGGGGCGTACAATGAGCAGTTCTTC. Its protein product is CASSPGTSGGAYNEQFF.

CDR3 loop: CAISASGAEASTDTQYF. The CDR3 nucleotides read TGTGCCATCAGCGCTAGCGGGGCGGAAGCTAGCACAGATACGCAGTATTTT. The V gene is TRBV10-3, the J gene TRBJ2-3; 9 nucleotides match TRBD2. The germline gives CDR1 ENHRY, CDR2 SYGVKD. J was trimmed by 0 bases and V by 6 bases; bases with no gene match: 10. The CDR3 loop spans 17 amino acids.

The CDR3 sequence: CASTDGQGWDYGYTF. CDR3 sequence (DNA): TGTGCCAGTACCGACGGACAGGGCTGGGACTATGGCTACACCTTC. V gene TRBV19 combines with J gene TRBJ1-2; 8 nucleotides agree with TRBD1. The V gene end was trimmed by 7 bases and the J gene end by 3 bases; junction bases not matched to a gene: 10. This CDR3 has 15 amino acids. The germline V gene has CDR1 LNHDA and CDR2 SQIVND (reference sequence).

The J gene is TRBJ2-1, the V gene TRBV25-1; TRBD1 might be the D (6 bases). Germline V gene sequence: CDR1 MGHDK, CDR2 SYGVNS. V gave up 3 bases and J gave up 3 bases, with 9 bases separating them. CDR3 length: 14 amino acids. CDR3 sequence: CASSDAGVYNEQFF. CDR3 in DNA: TGTGCCAGCAGTGATGCAGGGGTCTACAATGAGCAGTTCTTC.

V gene TRBV27 combines with J gene TRBJ2-1; D possibly corresponds to TRBD2 (5 bases). CDR1 MNHEY and CDR2 SMNVEV come from the germline V gene (reference sequence). V lost 7 bases to trimming and J lost 5 bases, with 18 bases between them. This CDR3 has 15 amino acids. CDR3 region: CASTDTRGNNNEQFF. The CDR3 region has the DNA TGTGCCAGCACCGACACTAGAGGAAATAACAATGAGCAGTTCTTC.

The J gene is TRBJ1-1, the V gene TRBV27, with D perhaps matching TRBD1 (5 bases). The germline CDR1 and CDR2 sequences are MNHEY and SMNVEV (reference sequence). The CDR3 has 14 amino acids. V lost 6 bases, J lost 1 base, and 12 bases lay in between. The CDR3 loop is CASSQTAANTEAFF. The CDR3 nucleotides read TGTGCCAGCAGCCAGACAGCTGCGAACACTGAAGCTTTCTTT.

This chain links TRBV5-6 with TRBJ1-5; D is possibly TRBD1 (5 bases). The CDR3 extends over 14 amino acids. The V gene's germline CDR1 is SGHDT and CDR2 YYEEEE. The germline V and J ends were trimmed by 5 bases and 6 bases, with 15 bases remaining between them. The CDR3 region has the DNA TGTGCCAGCAGTTCCGGCAGGGTAGGTCAGCCCCAGCATTTT. Protein sequence: CASSSGRVGQPQHF.

The chain is built from TRBV9 and TRBJ2-1; 9 bases are shared with TRBD2. The length of the CDR3 is 16 residues. Germline CDR1 is SGDLS and CDR2 is YYNGEE. Trimming at V came to 0 bases and at J to 8 bases, leaving 9 bases not matched to a gene. The CDR3 nucleotides read TGTGCCAGCAGCGTAGCCGCGGGAGGGCTCGTGGATGAGCAGTTCTTC. Its translation: CASSVAAGGLVDEQFF.

The chain carries TRBV7-8 and TRBJ2-7; 9 bases fit TRBD1. CDR1 and CDR2 (germline): SGHVS, FQNEAQ. The CDR3 is 15 amino acids. Germline trimming cut 1 base from V and 4 bases from J; bases unmatched to any gene: 5. CDR3 region: CASSLDRGRLYEQYF. CDR3 nucleotides: TGTGCCAGCAGCTTAGACAGGGGGCGCTTGTACGAGCAGTACTTC. The full variable domain, rest sourced from reference TRBV7-8 and TRBJ2-7, is GAGVSQSPRYKVAKRGQDVALRCDPISGHVSLFWYQQALGQGPEFLTYFQNEAQLDKSGLPSDRFFAERPEGSVSTLKIQRTQQEDSAVYLCASSLDRGRLYEQYFGPGTRLTVT.

DNA for the CDR3: TGTGCCAGCAGCGCCTCCTCTAGGGGGAATGAGCAGTTCTTC. Amino acids: CASSASSRGNEQFF. This chain uses TRBV7-7 with TRBJ2-1; D might be TRBD1 (6 bases). V lost 5 bases, J lost 7 bases, and 15 bases lay in between. Germline values: CDR1 SSHAT, CDR2 FNYEAQ (reference sequence). The CDR3 consists of 14 residues.

The gene calls are TRBV7-8 and TRBJ1-1; TRBD1 is a possible D gene (6 bases). The CDR3 has 17 amino acids. Germline V gives CDR1 SGHVS, CDR2 FQNEAQ. V lost 2 bases and J lost 1, with 17 bases in between. Here the CDR3 DNA reads TGTGCCAGCAGCTTATTTGTCTCGGGGGGCAGGAACACTGAAGCTTTCTTT. It yields the protein CASSLFVSGGRNTEAFF. Looking up the rest from reference TRBV7-8 and TRBJ1-1 gives the full variable domain: GAGVSQSPRYKVAKRGQDVALRCDPISGHVSLFWYQQALGQGPEFLTYFQNEAQLDKSGLPSDRFFAERPEGSVSTLKIQRTQQEDSAVYLCASSLFVSGGRNTEAFFGQGTRLTVV.

V gene TRBV10-3 combines with J gene TRBJ1-6; perhaps TRBD1 as D (5 bases). Trimming cost V 0 bases and J 8 bases, with 8 bases left between them. This CDR3 spans 14 amino acids. Germline CDR1 is ENHRY and CDR2 is SYGVKD. CDR3 in DNA: TGTGCCATCAGTGAGTCGACAGTTTATTCACCCCTCCACTTT. Its protein product is CAISESTVYSPLHF.

V gene TRBV7-6 combines with J gene TRBJ2-5, with TRBD1 matching over 8 bases. V shed 4 bases and J 3 bases; nucleotides not matched to a gene: 4. Germline assignment: CDR1 SGHVS and CDR2 FNYEAQ. This CDR3 region has 14 residues. The CDR3 is CASSSPDREETQYF. CDR3 DNA sequence: TGTGCCAGCAGCTCGCCGGACAGGGAAGAGACCCAGTACTTC.

The chain employs TRBV14 and TRBJ1-2, with D perhaps matching TRBD1 (6 bases). This CDR3 has 14 amino acids. V was cut by 0 bases and J by 4 bases, with 9 bases left in between. Germline CDR1 reads SGHDN; CDR2 reads FVKESK. The CDR3 loop reads CASSQDGQFYGYTF. The CDR3 nucleotides are TGTGCCAGCAGCCAAGATGGACAGTTCTATGGCTACACCTTC.

The J gene is TRBJ1-2, the V gene TRBV4-2, with D unresolved. The CDR3 consists of 16 residues. Germline V CDR1 and CDR2: LGHNA, YNFKEQ. The V and J ends lost 1 base and 3 bases respectively, with 15 bases between them. The CDR3 DNA is TGTGCCAGCAGCCAAGTCGGTGAGAGTAGAGACTATGGCTACACCTTC. It is translated as CASSQVGESRDYGYTF.

The chain links TRBV27 to TRBJ1-4; 7 bases map to TRBD1. V was clipped by 4 bases and J by 8 bases; unmatched bases: 10. Per the germline V gene, CDR1 is MNHEY and CDR2 is SMNVEV (reference sequence). This CDR3 comprises 15 residues. In DNA form, the CDR3 reads TGTGCCAGCAGTTCACTCTCAGGGGGGAGGGAAAAACTGTTTTTT. Its translation: CASSSLSGGREKLFF.

V and J are TRBV6-1 and TRBJ2-1, with 10 bases matching TRBD2. Germline V gives CDR1 MNHNS, CDR2 SASEGT. The trim removed 1 base at V and 5 bases at J, leaving 5 bases unmatched. The CDR3 sequence is 16 residues long. The CDR3 loop is CASSEGPSGRDNEQFF. For the CDR3, the DNA is TGTGCCAGCAGTGAAGGGCCTAGCGGGAGAGACAATGAGCAGTTCTTC.

This chain's CDR3 is CSDRGRENTEAFF. In DNA form, the CDR3 reads TGCAGCGACAGGGGGCGCGAGAACACTGAAGCTTTCTTT. V is TRBV29-1 and J is TRBJ1-1; 9 nucleotides align to TRBD1. This CDR3 region has 13 residues. V dropped 7 bases and J dropped 1; count of bases not matched to a gene: 4. CDR1 and CDR2 from the germline V gene are SQVTM and ANQGSEA.

The rearrangement joins TRBV2 to TRBJ1-2; 7 bases line up with TRBD1. The CDR3 totals 11 residues. Unmatched junction bases numbered 6, after V lost 4 bases and J lost 13 bases. Germline V gene data show CDR1 as SNHLY and CDR2 as FYNNEI. The CDR3 DNA sequence: TGTGCCAGCAGTGTCGACAGGGCTTCCACCTTC. Amino acids: CASSVDRASTF.

The CDR3 loop reads CASSLAGNYGYTF. The DNA of the CDR3 is TGTGCCAGCAGCTTGGCCGGGAACTATGGCTACACCTTC. The chain carries TRBV5-8 and TRBJ1-2; D is unclear. The ends were cut back, 0 bases at V and 2 bases at J, with 5 bases in the middle. From germline, CDR1 is SGHTS and CDR2 YDEGEE. This CDR3 region has 13 residues.